Listed here are 27 T cell receptor beta chains from one sample, sequenced in a study of identical twins. TCRdb recomputed calls from the 5' RACE reads with MiXCR, one row per CDR3 protein. The sample shows some 440,000 distinct CDR3 sequences, roughly a quarter of them seen only once. Separately, the same data were catalogued under a study of T cells expressing NK-cell markers.

Sequenced input: CD4+ T cells sorted from blood. All receptors derive from a woman under 30 in good health.

This clonotype has only one observation. The chain employs TRBV12-3 or TRBV12-4 and TRBJ2-2; 7 bases match TRBD2. J gave up 10 bases and V 4 bases, and 9 bases lay outside the gene matches. CDR3 length: 14 residues. Here the CDR3 reads CASSWHGRGKELFF. CDR3 nucleotides: TGTGCCAGCAGTTGGCATGGGCGGGGGAAGGAGCTGTTTTTT.

The genes are TRBV28 and TRBJ2-3; D gene ambiguous. The germline V gene has CDR1 MDHEN and CDR2 SYDVKM. This CDR3 contains 14 residues. The V and J ends lost 6 bases and 2 bases respectively, with 12 bases between them. As DNA, the CDR3 is TGTGCCAGCAGGTTTCGTACTTACACAGATACGCAGTATTTT. Residues: CASRFRTYTDTQYF.

The chain links TRBV29-1 to TRBJ2-4; no definite D call. This CDR3 comprises 13 residues. The germline V gene has CDR1 SQVTM and CDR2 ANQGSEA. Trimming left V 6 bases short and J 4 bases short, with 13 bases between. The CDR3: CSVTSGAKNIQYF. The CDR3 DNA reads TGCAGCGTAACCTCGGGTGCAAAAAACATTCAGTACTTC.

The V gene is TRBV4-2, the J gene TRBJ2-7; a weak D match, TRBD1 (7 bases). Trimming shortened V by 4 bases and J by 4 bases, and 17 bases separated the two germline ends. The CDR3 sequence is 15 residues long. Germline CDR1 LGHNA, CDR2 YNFKEQ. The CDR3 nucleotides are TGTGCCAGCAGCCCGGCCCGACAGGGACTGTACGAGCAGTACTTC. Translated, it gives CASSPARQGLYEQYF.

This clonotype occurred many times. The chain uses TRBV7-9 and TRBJ2-1, with 7 positions matching TRBD1. V gave up 8 bases and J gave up 3 bases; unmatched junction bases: 7. CDR3 size: 14 residues. CDR1 is SEHNR and CDR2 is FQNEAQ in the germline V gene (reference sequence). The CDR3 sequence: CASGPTGRYNEQFF. In nucleotides, the CDR3 is TGTGCCAGCGGACCGACAGGGCGCTACAATGAGCAGTTCTTC. Full variable domain (missing parts from reference TRBV7-9 and TRBJ2-1): DTGVSQNPRHKITKRGQNVTFRCDPISEHNRLYWYRQTLGQGPEFLTYFQNEAQLEKSRLLSDRFSAERPKGSFSTLEIQRTEQGDSAMYLCASGPTGRYNEQFFGPGTRLTVL.

The chain is built from TRBV20-1 and TRBJ2-2; D is unresolved. This CDR3 contains 16 residues. Germline loops: CDR1 DFQATT, CDR2 SNEGSKA (reference sequence). V was trimmed by 1 base and J by 0 bases, leaving 12 bases between them. CDR3 sequence reads: CSARVGPSSNTGELFF. DNA for the CDR3: TGCAGTGCTAGAGTGGGTCCCAGTTCGAACACCGGGGAGCTGTTTTTT.

A few counts support this clonotype. The chain combines TRBV24-1 with TRBJ2-1; the D gene is possibly TRBD1 (6 bases). V lost 10 bases, J lost 0 bases, and 18 bases lay in between. The CDR3 is made up of 16 amino acids. Germline V CDR1 and CDR2: KGHDR, SFDVKD. DNA of the CDR3: TGTGCCACGGAGGACAGCGAGGTTGACTCCTACAATGAGCAGTTCTTC. Translating it yields CATEDSEVDSYNEQFF.

This clonotype was seen a few times. The V gene is TRBV4-2, the J gene TRBJ2-4; D perhaps matches TRBD1 (5 bases). CDR3 size: 15 residues. From germline, CDR1 is LGHNA and CDR2 YNFKEQ. The V gene lost 0 bases and the J gene lost 3 bases, with 9 bases spanning the gap. The chain's CDR3 is CASSQEFQGKNIQYF. The CDR3 DNA is TGTGCCAGCAGCCAAGAGTTCCAGGGCAAAAACATTCAGTACTTC.

The J gene is TRBJ2-3, the V gene TRBV7-2; D not resolved. Trimming stripped 4 bases from V and 1 base from J, with 6 bases between. The germline gives CDR1 SGHTA, CDR2 FQGNSA. This CDR3 has 13 amino acids. CDR3 protein: CASSSDGTDTQYF. CDR3 DNA sequence: TGTGCCAGCAGCTCGGACGGCACAGATACGCAGTATTTT.

V is TRBV5-1 and J is TRBJ2-3, with 7 bases matching TRBD2. The germline V gene encodes CDR1 SGHRS and CDR2 YFSETQ. This CDR3 spans 16 amino acids. V lost 0 bases, J lost 4 bases, and 8 bases stayed unmatched. This chain's CDR3 is CASSLAVLAAPDTQYF. CDR3 bases: TGCGCCAGCAGCTTGGCCGTTCTAGCGGCGCCAGATACGCAGTATTTT.

This chain joins TRBV5-1 and TRBJ2-1; 11 nucleotides match TRBD2. V shed 5 bases, J shed 7 bases, and the junction held 5 bases outside the gene matches. In germline, CDR1 is SGHRS, CDR2 YFSETQ. The CDR3 consists of 14 residues. CDR3 in DNA: TGCGCCAGCAGTATTAGCGGGGGGGCGAATGAGCAGTTCTTC. It encodes CASSISGGANEQFF.

This chain connects TRBV20-1 to TRBJ2-3, with 8 bases lining up with TRBD2. This CDR3 is 11 amino acids long. The ends lost 3 bases at V and 11 bases at J; junction bases unmatched: 4. Germline CDR1 and CDR2: DFQATT and SNEGSKA (reference sequence). The CDR3 DNA reads as TGCAGTGCTAGTCTTGCGGGGGGGCAGTATTTT. Amino acid sequence: CSASLAGGQYF.

The rearrangement uses TRBV20-1 and TRBJ1-2, with 8 bases lining up with TRBD1. The length of the CDR3 is 15 residues. CDR1 and CDR2 (germline): DFQATT, SNEGSKA (reference sequence). V shed 5 bases, J shed 3 bases, and the junction held 11 bases outside the gene matches. This chain's CDR3 is CSAVATDRGDYGYTF. The CDR3 DNA follows: TGCAGTGCTGTAGCGACCGACAGGGGCGACTATGGCTACACCTTC.

The chain combines TRBV20-1 with TRBJ2-1, with D hard to call. Germline assignment: CDR1 DFQATT and CDR2 SNEGSKA (reference sequence). The CDR3 loop spans 14 amino acids. V lost 0 bases to trimming and J lost 2 bases, with 8 bases between them. Written as DNA, the CDR3 is TGCAGTGCTAGAGATATGGCGACCTACAATGAGCAGTTCTTC. Amino acid sequence: CSARDMATYNEQFF.

There are a few counts of this clonotype. This sequence joins TRBV6-5 and TRBJ2-3; D remains unclear. V lost 4 bases and J 4 bases, leaving 12 bases between the germline ends. The germline CDR1 and CDR2 sequences are MNHEY and SVGAGI. The CDR3 covers 14 residues. CDR3 residues: CASSSGHSADTQYF. The CDR3 nucleotides read TGTGCCAGCAGTTCCGGCCACTCCGCAGATACGCAGTATTTT.

This clonotype was counted only a few times. The chain joins TRBV20-1 to TRBJ2-3, with 12 positions matching TRBD2. J gave up 6 bases and V 5 bases, and 3 bases lay outside the gene matches. From germline, CDR1 is DFQATT and CDR2 SNEGSKA (reference sequence). This CDR3 has 13 residues. Here the CDR3 DNA reads TGCAGTGCTTATACTAGCGGGAGGGATACGCAGTATTTT. It is translated as CSAYTSGRDTQYF.

The V call is TRBV7-2, the J call TRBJ2-5; D might be TRBD1 or TRBD2, each matching 6 bases. This CDR3 contains 14 residues. The V and J ends lost 2 bases and 3 bases respectively, with 10 bases between them. Germline values: CDR1 SGHTA, CDR2 FQGNSA. Written as DNA, the CDR3 is TGTGCCAGCAGCTTAACGGGGGCCAAAGAGACCCAGTACTTC. It yields the protein CASSLTGAKETQYF.

The sample holds a few counts of this clonotype. The V gene is TRBV9, the J gene TRBJ2-5; D is possibly TRBD1 or TRBD2 (5 bases each). The CDR3 consists of 14 residues. The germline V and J ends were trimmed by 4 bases and 9 bases, with 19 bases remaining between them. In germline, CDR1 is SGDLS, CDR2 YYNGEE. CDR3 sequence (DNA): TGTGCCAGCAGCAACCGGGACGGATGGCGGGCCCAGTACTTC. Translation gives CASSNRDGWRAQYF.

This clonotype occurred a few times. This chain's CDR3 is CASSFGGQRNSPLHF. The CDR3 DNA reads TGTGCCAGCAGTTTTGGGGGACAAAGAAATTCACCCCTCCACTTT. The chain recombines TRBV27 with TRBJ1-6, with D perhaps matching TRBD1 (6 bases). V was pared by 3 bases and J by 7 bases, with 13 bases between. This CDR3 comprises 15 residues. The germline CDR1 and CDR2 sequences are MNHEY and SMNVEV (reference sequence).

There are a few counts of this clonotype. This rearrangement joins TRBV4-2 to TRBJ2-7; TRBD2 agrees at 9 bases. The junction had 10 bases not matched to a gene; V was cut back by 4 bases and J by 6 bases. Germline CDR1 and CDR2: LGHNA and YNFKEQ. The CDR3 is made up of 15 amino acids. The CDR3 region is CASSPTGASGIEQYF. CDR3 DNA sequence: TGTGCCAGCAGCCCAACCGGGGCTAGCGGGATCGAGCAGTACTTC.

This clonotype was seen a few times. The CDR3 DNA follows: TGTGCCAGCAGCTTAGATTTCGCTCTAGCGGGGGGTCGAGATACGCAGTATTTT. Translating it yields CASSLDFALAGGRDTQYF. The chain recombines TRBV11-2 with TRBJ2-3; 11 bases map to TRBD2. With V trimmed by 0 bases and J by 5 bases, 10 bases remained unmatched. CDR3 length equals 18 residues. The V gene's germline CDR1 is SGHAT and CDR2 FQNNGV.

This chain uses TRBV5-1 with TRBJ2-7; 10 positions match TRBD1. Trimming at V came to 0 bases and at J to 2 bases, leaving 5 bases not matched to a gene. This CDR3 is 16 amino acids long. CDR1 is SGHRS and CDR2 is YFSETQ in the germline V gene. In DNA, the CDR3 is TGCGCCAGCAGCTTGGCCGGCGGGACAGGGGCCTACGAGCAGTACTTC. Translation: CASSLAGGTGAYEQYF.

The genes are TRBV11-2 and TRBJ2-7; D might be TRBD2 (5 bases). The CDR3 totals 16 residues. Germline-derived CDR1 and CDR2 are SGHAT and FQNNGV. The V end lost 1 base, the J end lost 1 base, and 14 bases lay between the germline ends. The CDR3 protein is CASSLVAFGGSYEQYF. DNA for the CDR3: TGTGCCAGCAGCTTAGTAGCGTTCGGAGGTTCCTACGAGCAGTACTTC.

This chain connects TRBV29-1 to TRBJ2-1, with D possibly TRBD2 on 6 matching bases. V lost 4 bases and J lost 8, with 18 bases in between. This CDR3 spans 14 amino acids. Looked up from germline, CDR1 is SQVTM and CDR2 is ANQGSEA. Here the CDR3 reads CSVVGGHGVDEQFF. The CDR3 DNA follows: TGCAGCGTTGTAGGAGGGCACGGGGTCGATGAGCAGTTCTTC.

The chain employs TRBV12-3 or TRBV12-4 and TRBJ1-2, with a possible D match to TRBD1 (5 bases). V lost 5 bases to trimming and J lost 4 bases, with 14 bases between them. The CDR3 contains 14 residues. This chain's CDR3 is CASSPSRTIYGYTF. For the CDR3, the DNA is TGTGCCAGCAGTCCCTCTCGGACAATCTATGGCTACACCTTC.

This chain links TRBV11-2 with TRBJ1-2; unclear D gene. Germline V gene data show CDR1 as SGHAT and CDR2 as FQNNGV. The CDR3 runs to 12 residues. Trimming stripped 4 bases from V and 8 bases from J, with 11 bases between. In DNA form, the CDR3 reads TGTGCCAGCAGCTCAGAATCGGAGGGCTACACCTTC. Its translation is CASSSESEGYTF.

V usage is TRBV6-2 or TRBV6-3 and J usage is TRBJ2-4; tentatively, D is TRBD2 (6 bases). The CDR3 is made up of 18 amino acids. Between the trimmed V and J ends, which lost 6 bases and 8 bases, there was a span of 29 bases. Germline CDR1 is MNHEY and CDR2 is SVGEGT. The CDR3 nucleotides are TGTGCCAGCAGCTCCCCGCTGGGTCTACGCAACCCGGGAGACATTCAGTACTTC. This translates into CASSSPLGLRNPGDIQYF.